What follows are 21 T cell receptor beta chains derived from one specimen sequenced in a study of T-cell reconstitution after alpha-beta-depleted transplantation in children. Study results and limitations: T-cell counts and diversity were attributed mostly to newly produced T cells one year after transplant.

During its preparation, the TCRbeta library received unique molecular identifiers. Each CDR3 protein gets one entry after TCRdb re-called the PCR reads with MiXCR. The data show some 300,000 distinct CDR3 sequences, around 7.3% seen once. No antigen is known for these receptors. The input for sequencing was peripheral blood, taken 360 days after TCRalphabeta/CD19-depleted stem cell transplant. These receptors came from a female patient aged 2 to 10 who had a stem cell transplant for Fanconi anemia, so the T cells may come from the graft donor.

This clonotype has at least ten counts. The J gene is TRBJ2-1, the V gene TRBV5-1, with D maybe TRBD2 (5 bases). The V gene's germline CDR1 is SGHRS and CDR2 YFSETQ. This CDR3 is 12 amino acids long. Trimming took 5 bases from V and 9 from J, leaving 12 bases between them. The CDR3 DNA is TGCGCCAGCAGAGGGAGTGGGGTTGAGCAGTTCTTC. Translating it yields CASRGSGVEQFF.

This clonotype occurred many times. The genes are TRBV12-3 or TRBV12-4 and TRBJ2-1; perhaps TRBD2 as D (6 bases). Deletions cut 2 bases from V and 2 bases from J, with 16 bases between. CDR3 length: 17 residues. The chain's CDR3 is CASSLLVGGLPYNEQFF. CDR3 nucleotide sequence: TGTGCCAGCAGTTTATTGGTCGGGGGACTGCCCTACAATGAGCAGTTCTTC.

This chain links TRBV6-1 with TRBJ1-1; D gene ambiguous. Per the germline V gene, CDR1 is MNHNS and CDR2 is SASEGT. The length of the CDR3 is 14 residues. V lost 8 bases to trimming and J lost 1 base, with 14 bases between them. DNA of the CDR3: TGTGCCAGCGCCAAGGCTCGAGGGAACACTGAAGCTTTCTTT. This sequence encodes CASAKARGNTEAFF.

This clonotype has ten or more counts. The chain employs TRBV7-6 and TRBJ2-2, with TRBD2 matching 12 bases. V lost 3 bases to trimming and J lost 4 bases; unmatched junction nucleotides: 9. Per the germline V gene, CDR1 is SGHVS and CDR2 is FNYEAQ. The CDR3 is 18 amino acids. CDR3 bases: TGTGCCAGCAGCTTGTCTAGCGGGGGGGCCTCGGTCACCGGGGAGCTGTTTTTT. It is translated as CASSLSSGGASVTGELFF. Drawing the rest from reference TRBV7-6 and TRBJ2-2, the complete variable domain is GAGVSQSPRYKVTKRGQDVALRCDPISGHVSLYWYRQALGQGPEFLTYFNYEAQQDKSGLPNDRFSAERPEGSISTLTIQRTEQRDSAMYRCASSLSSGGASVTGELFFGEGSRLTVL.

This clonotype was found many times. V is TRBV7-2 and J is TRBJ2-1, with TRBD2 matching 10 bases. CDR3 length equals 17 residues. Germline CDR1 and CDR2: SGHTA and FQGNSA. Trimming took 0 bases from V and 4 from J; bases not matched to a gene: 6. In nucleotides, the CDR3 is TGTGCCAGCAGCTTAGCGGGAGCGGGGGGGCTATACAATGAGCAGTTCTTC. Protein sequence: CASSLAGAGGLYNEQFF.

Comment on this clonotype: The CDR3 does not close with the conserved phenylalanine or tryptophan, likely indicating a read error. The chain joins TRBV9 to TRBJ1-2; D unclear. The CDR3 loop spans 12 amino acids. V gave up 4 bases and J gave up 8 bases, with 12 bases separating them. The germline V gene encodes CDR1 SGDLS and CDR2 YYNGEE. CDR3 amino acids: CASSSIGQGYTC. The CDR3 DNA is TGTGCCAGCAGCTCAATAGGGCAGGGCTACACCTGC.

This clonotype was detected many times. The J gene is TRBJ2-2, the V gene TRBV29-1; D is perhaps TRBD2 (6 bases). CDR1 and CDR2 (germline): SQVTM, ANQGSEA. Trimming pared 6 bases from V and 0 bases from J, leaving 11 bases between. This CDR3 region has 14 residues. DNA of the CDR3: TGCAGCGTATTCGGGACTGCGAACACCGGGGAGCTGTTTTTT. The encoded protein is CSVFGTANTGELFF.

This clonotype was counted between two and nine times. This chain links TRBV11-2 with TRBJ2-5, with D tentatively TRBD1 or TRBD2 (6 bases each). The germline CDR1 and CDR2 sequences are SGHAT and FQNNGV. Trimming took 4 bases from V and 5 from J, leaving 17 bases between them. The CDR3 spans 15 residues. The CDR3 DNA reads TGTGCCAGCAGCTCCCAGTGGGGGGCGGGGGAGACCCAGTACTTC. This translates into CASSSQWGAGETQYF.

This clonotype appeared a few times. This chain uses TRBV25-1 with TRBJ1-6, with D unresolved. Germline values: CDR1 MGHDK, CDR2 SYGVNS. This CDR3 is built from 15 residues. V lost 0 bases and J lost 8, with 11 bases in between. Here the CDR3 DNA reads TGTGCCAGCAGTGAATACGGTGGCATACATTCACCCCTCCACTTT. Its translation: CASSEYGGIHSPLHF.

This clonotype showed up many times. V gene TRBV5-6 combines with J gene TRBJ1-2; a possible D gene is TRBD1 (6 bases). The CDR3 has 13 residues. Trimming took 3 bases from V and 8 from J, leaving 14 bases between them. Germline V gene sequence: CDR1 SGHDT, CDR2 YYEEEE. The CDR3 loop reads CASSSTGDKGYTF. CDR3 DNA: TGTGCCAGCAGCTCGACAGGTGATAAGGGCTACACCTTC.

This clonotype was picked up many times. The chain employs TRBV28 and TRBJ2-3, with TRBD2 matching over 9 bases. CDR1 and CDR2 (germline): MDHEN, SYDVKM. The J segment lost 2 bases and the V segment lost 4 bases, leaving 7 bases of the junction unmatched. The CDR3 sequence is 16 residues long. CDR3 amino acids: CASSSGASGITDTQYF. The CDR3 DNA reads TGTGCCAGCAGTTCGGGTGCTAGCGGGATCACAGATACGCAGTATTTT.

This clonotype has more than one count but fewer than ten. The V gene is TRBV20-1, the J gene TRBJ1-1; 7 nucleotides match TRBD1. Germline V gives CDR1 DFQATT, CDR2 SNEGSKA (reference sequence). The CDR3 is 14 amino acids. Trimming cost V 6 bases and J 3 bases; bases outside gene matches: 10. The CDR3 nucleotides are TGCAGTGCCCAGAGGACAGGTGGGGACACTGAAGCTTTCTTT. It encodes CSAQRTGGDTEAFF.

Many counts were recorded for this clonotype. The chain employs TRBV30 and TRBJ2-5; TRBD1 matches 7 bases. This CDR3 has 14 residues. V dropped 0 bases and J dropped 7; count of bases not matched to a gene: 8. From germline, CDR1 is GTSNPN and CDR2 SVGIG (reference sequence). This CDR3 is CAWSVRKGARTQYF. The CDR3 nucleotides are TGTGCCTGGAGTGTACGAAAGGGGGCGCGGACCCAGTACTTC.

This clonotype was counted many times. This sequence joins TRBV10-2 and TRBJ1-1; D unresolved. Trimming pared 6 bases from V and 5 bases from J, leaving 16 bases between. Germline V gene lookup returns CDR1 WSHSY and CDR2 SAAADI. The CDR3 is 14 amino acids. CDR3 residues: CASRVGPRGTEAFF. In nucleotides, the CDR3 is TGCGCCAGCAGAGTAGGCCCACGGGGAACTGAAGCTTTCTTT.

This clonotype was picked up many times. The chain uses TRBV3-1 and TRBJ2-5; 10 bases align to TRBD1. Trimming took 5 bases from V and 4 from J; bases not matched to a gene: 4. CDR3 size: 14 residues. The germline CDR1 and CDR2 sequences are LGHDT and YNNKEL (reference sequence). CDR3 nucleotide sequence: TGTGCCAGCAGCGCACGGGACAGGGGAGAGACCCAGTACTTC. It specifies CASSARDRGETQYF.

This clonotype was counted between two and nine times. The CDR3 nucleotides read TGTGCCAGCAGTGAGGATGGGCCCTCCTACAATGAGCAGTTCTTC. Translation gives CASSEDGPSYNEQFF. The V and J genes are TRBV2 and TRBJ2-1, with D uncertain. The CDR3 totals 15 residues. V lost 3 bases to trimming and J lost 0 bases, with 9 bases between them. Germline V gene sequence: CDR1 SNHLY, CDR2 FYNNEI.

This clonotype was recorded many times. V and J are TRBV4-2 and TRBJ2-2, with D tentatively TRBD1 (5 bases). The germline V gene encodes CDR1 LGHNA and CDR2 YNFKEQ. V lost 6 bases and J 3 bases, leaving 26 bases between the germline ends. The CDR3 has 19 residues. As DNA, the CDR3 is TGTGCCAGCAGACCAGTGGGGCTCCATGGCCGGGCTGACACCGGGGAGCTGTTTTTT. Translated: CASRPVGLHGRADTGELFF.

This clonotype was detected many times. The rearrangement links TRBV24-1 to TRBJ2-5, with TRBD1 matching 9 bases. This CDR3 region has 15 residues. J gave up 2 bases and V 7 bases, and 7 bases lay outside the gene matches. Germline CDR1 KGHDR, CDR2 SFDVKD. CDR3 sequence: CATRGTGLAQETQYF. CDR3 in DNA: TGTGCCACCAGAGGGACAGGGTTAGCTCAAGAGACCCAGTACTTC.

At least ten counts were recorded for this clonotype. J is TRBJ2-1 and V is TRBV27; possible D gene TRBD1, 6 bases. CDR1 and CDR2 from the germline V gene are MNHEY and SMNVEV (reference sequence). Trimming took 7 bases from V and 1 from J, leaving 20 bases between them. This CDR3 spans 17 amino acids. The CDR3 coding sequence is TGTGCCAGCACCTTAGGGGCAGGGGTTAAATCCTACAATGAGCAGTTCTTC. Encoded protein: CASTLGAGVKSYNEQFF.

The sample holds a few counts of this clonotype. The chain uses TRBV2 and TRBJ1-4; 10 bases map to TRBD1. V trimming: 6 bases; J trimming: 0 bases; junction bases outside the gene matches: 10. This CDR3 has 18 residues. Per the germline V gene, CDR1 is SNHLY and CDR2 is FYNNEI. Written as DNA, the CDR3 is TGTGCCAGCAGCGGGGACAGGGGCCCGATTGCAACTAATGAAAAACTGTTTTTT. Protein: CASSGDRGPIATNEKLFF. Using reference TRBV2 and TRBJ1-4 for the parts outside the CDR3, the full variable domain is EPEVTQTPSHQVTQMGQEVILRCVPISNHLYFYWYRQILGQKVEFLVSFYNNEISEKSEIFDDQFSVERPDGSNFTLKIRSTKLEDSAMYFCASSGDRGPIATNEKLFFGSGTQLSVL.

CDR3 sequence: CASSRFTNAEAFF. In DNA, the CDR3 is TGTGCCAGCAGCCGTTTTACCAACGCTGAAGCTTTCTTT. The V gene is TRBV7-8, the J gene TRBJ1-1; no definite D call. CDR3 length: 13 amino acids. Germline lookup yields CDR1 SGHVS and CDR2 FQNEAQ. V shed 5 bases and J shed 6 bases, with 13 bases lying between them.